This T cell receptor beta chain was identified in a study of CD4+ T cells in melanoma. Study-wide findings and caveats: A reported correlation linked neoantigen-specific CD4+ T cells to CD8+, macrophage and B cell function. Neoantigen-specific CD4+ T cells in melanoma reportedly had diverse differentiation states.

On this clone itself: What it binds is not known.

This table comes from immunoSEQ multiplex PCR, and its TCRdb copy is limited to in-frame clones, with some not included. The sample holds some 10,000 clones, roughly three quarters seen once. This clonotype originated in a human donor with melanoma. The sample was peripheral blood.

As DNA, the CDR3 is TGTGCCAGCAGCTCATTGGACAGGGGAATGAACACTGAAGCTTTCTTT. Encoded protein: CASSSLDRGMNTEAFF. This rearrangement joins TRBV11-2 to TRBJ1-1; TRBD1 agrees at 9 bases. Germline V lookup: CDR1 SGHAT, CDR2 FQNNGV. The CDR3 is made up of 16 amino acids. Trimming at V came to 4 bases and at J to 0 bases, leaving 6 bases not matched to a gene.